These 10 T cell receptor beta chains share one sample of origin, sequenced in a study of siplizumab effects on memory and regulatory T cells. The data were produced by immunoSEQ multiplex PCR, yet TCRdb's version contains in-frame clones alone and is incomplete. This sample has 15,000 to 20,000 clones; 44% occur once, and the top ten carry about 6.1%. Kept together in coculture, the mixed lymphocyte reaction cells spent less than seven days at 37°C. Which antigens these TCRs recognize remains unknown. Sample: CFSE-low (dividing) CD4+ T cells sorted from an allogeneic mixed lymphocyte reaction. The receptors derive from a human donor in good health; the cells came from an allogeneic mixed lymphocyte reaction. Some clones in this sample may be carry-over from other donors' samples.

This clone appeared a single time. The V call is TRBV6-5, the J call TRBJ1-2, with D possibly being TRBD1 (5 bases). The CDR3 loop spans 15 amino acids. Germline values: CDR1 MNHEY, CDR2 SVGAGI. Trimming removed 2 bases from V and 2 bases from J, with 12 bases in between. DNA of the CDR3: TGTGCCAGCAGTTACGGGTCAGGGTTCAACTATGGCTACACCTTC. It specifies CASSYGSGFNYGYTF.

The rearrangement joins TRBV6-5 to TRBJ1-1; D call uncertain. Per germline, CDR1 MNHEY and CDR2 SVGAGI. The CDR3 is 14 residues long. V was shortened by 6 bases and J by 4 bases, with 15 bases between the two germline ends. The CDR3 sequence is CASRPSGRATEAFF. In nucleotides, the CDR3 is TGTGCCAGCAGGCCTTCGGGGAGGGCCACTGAAGCTTTCTTT.

The chain links TRBV2 to TRBJ2-5; D ambiguous. Trimming cost V 6 bases and J 2 bases, with 10 bases left between them. The CDR3 spans 13 residues. Germline CDR1 and CDR2: SNHLY and FYNNEI. CDR3 DNA: TGTGCCAGCAGGAAACATAATCAAGAGACCCAGTACTTC. Translation: CASRKHNQETQYF. Using reference TRBV2 and TRBJ2-5 for the parts outside the CDR3, the full variable domain is EPEVTQTPSHQVTQMGQEVILRCVPISNHLYFYWYRQILGQKVEFLVSFYNNEISEKSEIFDDQFSVERPDGSNFTLKIRSTKLEDSAMYFCASRKHNQETQYFGPGTRLLVL.

This chain joins TRBV25-1 and TRBJ1-1, with D possibly being TRBD1 (6 bases). CDR3 size: 13 residues. Germline V lookup: CDR1 MGHDK, CDR2 SYGVNS. The germline V and J ends were trimmed by 2 bases and 11 bases, with 15 bases remaining between them. The CDR3, as DNA: TGTGCCAGCAGTGAAAAGGTCAGGGGTTTGGCTTTCTTT. Its translation is CASSEKVRGLAFF.

The V gene is TRBV6-5, the J gene TRBJ1-1, with a weak D call TRBD1 (5 bases). V lost 6 bases, J lost 5 bases, and 16 bases lay in between. The CDR3 is made up of 14 amino acids. Germline CDR1 and CDR2: MNHEY and SVGAGI. CDR3: CASSPRGGTTEAFF. Here the CDR3 DNA reads TGTGCCAGCAGCCCTCGTGGGGGGACTACTGAAGCTTTCTTT.

In this sample, this clone turned up once. This chain links TRBV5-6 with TRBJ1-2; D remains ambiguous. V lost 0 bases to trimming and J lost 7 bases, with 7 bases between them. CDR1 and CDR2 (germline): SGHDT, YYEEEE. There are 12 residues in the CDR3. The CDR3 DNA reads as TGTGCCAGCAGCTTGGGTACACCTGGCTACACCTTC. It yields the protein CASSLGTPGYTF. Complete variable domain (other parts from reference TRBV5-6 and TRBJ1-2): DAGVTQSPTHLIKTRGQQVTLRCSPKSGHDTVSWYQQALGQGPQFIFQYYEEEERQRGNFPDRFSGHQFPNYSSELNVNALLLGDSALYLCASSLGTPGYTFGSGTRLTVV.

Only one count was recorded for this clone. This chain uses TRBV4-2 with TRBJ2-2; a weak D match, TRBD1 (7 bases). The CDR3 extends over 17 amino acids. The V end lost 0 bases, the J end lost 3 bases, and 14 bases lay between the germline ends. Germline CDR1 is LGHNA and CDR2 is YNFKEQ. CDR3 sequence reads: CASSQDLEGADTGELFF. As DNA, the CDR3 is TGTGCCAGCAGCCAAGATCTGGAGGGGGCAGACACCGGGGAGCTGTTTTTT.

Only a few counts were recorded for this clone. The genes are TRBV14 and TRBJ2-2, with TRBD1 as a possible D gene (5 bases). Deletions cut 0 bases from V and 0 bases from J, with 11 bases between. The CDR3 has 17 residues. From germline, CDR1 is SGHDN and CDR2 FVKESK. CDR3 residues: CASSQDSWGANTGELFF. The CDR3 nucleotides are TGTGCCAGCAGCCAAGACAGCTGGGGCGCGAACACCGGGGAGCTGTTTTTT.

The DNA for the CDR3 is TGTGCCAGCAGCTTAGTAGGGCAGGGAATCGTTGGCTACACCTTC. Protein: CASSLVGQGIVGYTF. The chain employs TRBV11-2 and TRBJ1-2; maybe TRBD1 (5 bases). The CDR3 consists of 15 residues. In germline, CDR1 is SGHAT, CDR2 FQNNGV. V was clipped by 1 base and J by 7 bases, with 16 bases between them.

The chain uses TRBV7-8 and TRBJ2-5, with TRBD2 as a possible D gene (6 bases). Germline assignment: CDR1 SGHVS and CDR2 FQNEAQ. The CDR3 loop spans 14 amino acids. Trimming took 5 bases from V and 2 from J, leaving 12 bases between them. As DNA, the CDR3 is TGTGCCAGCAGCCTACGGGGGTTTCAAGAGACCCAGTACTTC. Its protein is CASSLRGFQETQYF.